This TCR beta chain appears in the sequencing data of a study of blood T cell repertoires in COVID-19. Study-level background: Some COVID-19 samples were acute and others convalescent; all came from the United States, Italy and Spain.

Under the authors' procedure: Reference gene primer amplification gave nucleated cell count estimates. Clones were sequenced by immunoSEQ multiplex PCR, and TCRdb holds only the in-frame ones, with some missing. That table supplies the V and J calls and clone size; D and trimming were determined from the DNA. The repertoire has 250,000 to 300,000 clones, under 90% of them found once; the top ten carry 15% to 17%. The study drew participants aged about 18 to 90 years from under 30 US areas. Donors in Cohort 3 counted as recovered after two negative PCRs, clearance, or symptom resolution. The sequenced sample consisted of PBMCs or T cells enriched from blood (not recorded which). The receptor comes from a man younger than 35 who had recovered from COVID-19.

The CDR3 protein is CASSPIGLAGVGEQFF. DNA of the CDR3: TGTGCCAGCAGCCCCATTGGACTAGCGGGAGTCGGTGAGCAGTTCTTC. The gene calls are TRBV13 and TRBJ2-1; 13 bases line up with TRBD2. The V gene end was trimmed by 5 bases and the J gene end by 9 bases; junction bases not matched to a gene: 10. The CDR3 has 16 amino acids. In germline, CDR1 is PRHDT, CDR2 FYEKMQ (reference sequence).